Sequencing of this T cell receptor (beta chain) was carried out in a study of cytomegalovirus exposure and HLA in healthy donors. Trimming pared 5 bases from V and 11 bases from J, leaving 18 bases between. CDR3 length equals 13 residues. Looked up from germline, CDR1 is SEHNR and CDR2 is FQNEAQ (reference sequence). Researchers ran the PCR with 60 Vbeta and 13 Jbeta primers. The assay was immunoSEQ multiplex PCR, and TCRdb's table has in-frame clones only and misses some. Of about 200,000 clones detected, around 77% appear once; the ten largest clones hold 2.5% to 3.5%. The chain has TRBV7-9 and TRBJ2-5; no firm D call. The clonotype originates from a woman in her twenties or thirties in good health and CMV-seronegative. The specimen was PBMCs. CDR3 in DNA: TGTGCCAGCAGCACATCCAACAACGAGGATCAGTACTTC. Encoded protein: CASSTSNNEDQYF.